This is a list of T cell receptor beta chains from one sample in a study of T cell responses to AZD1222 COVID-19 vaccine. TCRdb keeps only in-frame clones here, not all; method: immunoSEQ multiplex PCR. The sample has some 180,000 clones; about 92% are singletons. The source material was peripheral blood, sampled on day 0 of AZD1222 vaccination. These receptors came from an adult in good health. CDR3s leave out the opening cysteine and the closing phenylalanine or tryptophan. Not all rows give a size; the values are once, few, many and, for expanded clones, a class.

CDR3aa: ASSQETTDTQY
abundance: -
j_gene: TRBJ2-3
v_gene: TRBV4-1

CDR3aa: ASSLNSGLYGYT
abundance: -
j_gene: TRBJ1-2
v_gene: TRBV7-2

CDR3aa: ASGGNQPQH
abundance: -
j_gene: TRBJ1-5
v_gene: TRBV6-5

CDR3aa: ASSPGSVTGELF
abundance: -
j_gene: TRBJ2-2
v_gene: TRBV7-9

CDR3aa: ASSLYGRDYGYT
abundance: -
j_gene: TRBJ1-2
v_gene: TRBV28

CDR3aa: ASSYSGQGSQPQH
abundance: -
j_gene: TRBJ1-5
v_gene: TRBV6-5

CDR3aa: ASSRVVSPLH
abundance: -
j_gene: TRBJ1-6
v_gene: TRBV7-2

CDR3aa: ASSQTGQGGYT
abundance: -
j_gene: TRBJ1-2
v_gene: TRBV6-5

CDR3aa: ASRGTAANQPQH
abundance: -
j_gene: TRBJ1-5
v_gene: TRBV19

CDR3aa: ASSLATAGLDGYT
abundance: few
j_gene: TRBJ1-2
v_gene: TRBV7-2

CDR3aa: ASNTGTGGSPLH
abundance: -
j_gene: TRBJ1-6
v_gene: TRBV25-1

CDR3aa: ASSENLGSGYGYT
abundance: once
j_gene: TRBJ1-2
v_gene: TRBV6-4

CDR3aa: ASLIQGSTEAF
abundance: -
j_gene: TRBJ1-1
v_gene: TRBV27

CDR3aa: ASSLERPRQGANYEQY
abundance: -
j_gene: TRBJ2-7
v_gene: TRBV11-2

CDR3aa: ASSLGTENSPLH
abundance: once
j_gene: TRBJ1-6
v_gene: TRBV19

CDR3aa: ASSPIQDRGKAF
abundance: -
j_gene: TRBJ1-1
v_gene: TRBV27

CDR3aa: ASKGFDTEAF
abundance: -
j_gene: TRBJ1-1
v_gene: TRBV2

CDR3aa: ASSINRGFGYGYT
abundance: -
j_gene: TRBJ1-2
v_gene: TRBV19

CDR3aa: ASSLSLGNGYT
abundance: few
j_gene: TRBJ1-2
v_gene: TRBV7-9

CDR3aa: ASSLRGGSGGYEQY
abundance: -
j_gene: TRBJ2-7
v_gene: TRBV6-5

CDR3aa: ASSPSGGYYTGELF
abundance: -
j_gene: TRBJ2-2
v_gene: TRBV5-4

CDR3aa: ASSLRGGHEQY
abundance: -
j_gene: TRBJ2-7
v_gene: TRBV7-9

CDR3aa: ATSRSLGQLSNQPQH
abundance: few
j_gene: TRBJ1-5
v_gene: TRBV15

CDR3aa: ASSNERATGVYEKLF
abundance: -
j_gene: TRBJ1-4
v_gene: TRBV21-1

CDR3aa: SVETGSNYGYT
abundance: -
j_gene: TRBJ1-2
v_gene: TRBV29-1

CDR3aa: ASSQVGGAYGYT
abundance: -
j_gene: TRBJ1-2
v_gene: TRBV14

CDR3aa: ASSLSLGLTGELF
abundance: -
j_gene: TRBJ2-2
v_gene: TRBV4-3

CDR3aa: ASSLAMGGRAYNEQF
abundance: -
j_gene: TRBJ2-1
v_gene: TRBV5-4

CDR3aa: ASSSYGLAGGTGELF
abundance: once
j_gene: TRBJ2-2
v_gene: TRBV7-9

CDR3aa: ASSQANLDTEAF
abundance: -
j_gene: TRBJ1-1
v_gene: TRBV14

CDR3aa: AWSGGPNEKLF
abundance: -
j_gene: TRBJ1-4
v_gene: TRBV30

CDR3aa: ASSLTASGSRETQY
abundance: -
j_gene: TRBJ2-5
v_gene: TRBV4-2

CDR3aa: ASSLSGELF
abundance: -
j_gene: TRBJ2-2
v_gene: TRBV5-4

CDR3aa: ASSEGTRWDEAF
abundance: -
j_gene: TRBJ1-1
v_gene: TRBV2

CDR3aa: ASSPQETSGNEQY
abundance: -
j_gene: TRBJ2-7
v_gene: TRBV18

CDR3aa: ATRDRLSAEAF
abundance: -
j_gene: TRBJ1-1
v_gene: TRBV24-1

CDR3aa: ASSRDTDTTGNTVY
abundance: -
j_gene: TRBJ1-3
v_gene: TRBV6-2/TRBV6-3

CDR3aa: ASRSGGPTDTQY
abundance: -
j_gene: TRBJ2-3
v_gene: TRBV2

CDR3aa: ASSLAARTGDTGELF
abundance: -
j_gene: TRBJ2-2
v_gene: TRBV5-1

CDR3aa: ASSLSPPGQYNEKLF
abundance: -
j_gene: TRBJ1-4
v_gene: TRBV28

CDR3aa: ASSSGYNEQF
abundance: -
j_gene: TRBJ2-1
v_gene: TRBV11-3

CDR3aa: ASSQRLAGGLETQY
abundance: -
j_gene: TRBJ2-5
v_gene: TRBV4-2

CDR3aa: ASSSGQGNSPLH
abundance: -
j_gene: TRBJ1-6
v_gene: TRBV28

CDR3aa: ASSPEGVTEAF
abundance: -
j_gene: TRBJ1-1
v_gene: TRBV5-4

CDR3aa: ASSQGVGGTEAF
abundance: once
j_gene: TRBJ1-1
v_gene: TRBV14